This T cell receptor (beta chain) came from a study of blood T cell repertoires in COVID-19. Study information: The origin of the acute and convalescent COVID-19 samples was the United States, Italy and Spain. Sources were T cells, B-cell-depleted T cells, or PBMCs; the material itself was cDNA or gDNA.

This CDR3 spans 15 amino acids. Germline CDR1 is KGHDR and CDR2 is SFDVKD. The junction had 11 bases not matched to a gene; V was cut back by 5 bases and J by 7 bases. As processed by the authors: Amplifying reference gene primers gave estimates of nucleated cell counts. The assay was immunoSEQ multiplex PCR, and TCRdb's table has in-frame clones only and misses some. V, J and clone size are those of that table, while D and trimming were read from the DNA. In the table there are some 250,000 clones, 88% of which are singletons. The TCR comes from a woman in her 40s who had recovered from COVID-19. Sequenced: peripheral blood. The chain joins TRBV24-1 to TRBJ1-1; 8 bases are shared with TRBD1. The CDR3 protein is CATSGQGAQRGEAFF. The CDR3 DNA follows: TGTGCCACCAGTGGTCAGGGGGCGCAGAGGGGTGAAGCTTTCTTT.